The source of this T cell receptor beta chain is a study of shared clonotypes between healthy human individuals. On the study more broadly: A few men and a couple of women, aged 18 to 49, were donors. Overall study findings and caveats: A reduction in generation probabilities was seen for non-shared clonotypes relative to those shared by all four donors. Sequencing depth was expected to influence donor clonotype sharing.

The CDR3 runs to 14 residues. Losses at the gene ends were 7 bases for V and 7 bases for J; bases not matched to a gene: 10. CDR1 and CDR2 (germline): GTSNPN, SVGIG (reference sequence). TCRdb's table, derived via immunoSEQ multiplex PCR, lists solely in-frame clones and lacks some. The table lists some 1 million clones, about 80% of them singletons. As to this clone: Its matching antigen is unknown.

Material for sequencing was memory CD4+ T cells sorted from blood. Subset given: CD45RA-negative fraction. The J gene is TRBJ1-6, the V gene TRBV30, with 7 bases aligning to TRBD1. This sequence originates from a man aged 18 to 30 in good health. The CDR3 reads CAFSPGQPNSPLHF. CDR3 coding DNA: TGTGCCTTCTCACCGGGACAGCCGAATTCACCCCTCCACTTT.